This T cell receptor (beta chain) was sequenced for a study of CD8 T cells in Susac syndrome. As for the study in general: Among the Susac syndrome patients sequenced, about 6 had active disease and roughly 8 were in remission. At the time of blood draw, patients with Susac syndrome were therapy-naive, receiving corticosteroids, or receiving intravenous immunoglobulin alone.

Trimming took off 2 bases at V and 6 bases at J, with 16 bases between the two ends. Germline V gene sequence: CDR1 SGHRS, CDR2 YFSETQ. The CDR3 totals 15 residues. The RNA, roughly 0.5 to 1 ug, was put through reverse transcription using random hexamers. TCRdb fed the immunoSEQ multiplex PCR reads into MiXCR, producing one record per CDR3 protein. The data show approximately 260,000 distinct CDR3 sequences, 90% to 97% seen once. Patients with Susac syndrome showed fulfilment of recently defined diagnostic criteria for definite or probable disease. FACS enriched CD8+ TEMRA cells, while bulk CD8+ and CD4+ were negatively isolated.

Sequenced sample: CD4+ T cells from PBMCs. This sequence joins TRBV5-1 and TRBJ2-3; D tentatively reads TRBD1 or TRBD2 (5 bases each). The sequence was obtained from a human donor with Susac syndrome. Written as DNA, the CDR3 is TGCGCCAGCAGCTTCGGCTTGGCGTGGGGGGATACGCAGTATTTT. It codes for CASSFGLAWGDTQYF.